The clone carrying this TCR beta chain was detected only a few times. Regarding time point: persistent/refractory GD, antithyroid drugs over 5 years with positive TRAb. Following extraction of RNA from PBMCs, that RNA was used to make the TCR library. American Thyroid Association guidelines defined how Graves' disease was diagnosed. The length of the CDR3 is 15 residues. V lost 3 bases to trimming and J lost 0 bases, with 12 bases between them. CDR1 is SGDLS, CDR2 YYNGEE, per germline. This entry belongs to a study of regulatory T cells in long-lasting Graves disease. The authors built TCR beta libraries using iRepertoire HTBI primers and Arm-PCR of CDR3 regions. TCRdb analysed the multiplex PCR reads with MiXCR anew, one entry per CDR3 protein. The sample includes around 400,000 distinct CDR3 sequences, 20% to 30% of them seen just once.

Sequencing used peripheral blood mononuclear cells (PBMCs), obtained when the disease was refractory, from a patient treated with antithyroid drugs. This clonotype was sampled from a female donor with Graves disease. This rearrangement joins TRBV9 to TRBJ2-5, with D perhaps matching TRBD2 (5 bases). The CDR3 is CASSERGLNQETQYF. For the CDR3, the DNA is TGTGCCAGCAGCGAGCGCGGGCTTAACCAAGAGACCCAGTACTTC. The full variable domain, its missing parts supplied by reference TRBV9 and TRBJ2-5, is DSGVTQTPKHLITATGQRVTLRCSPRSGDLSVYWYQQSLDQGLQFLIQYYNGEERAKGNILERFSAQQFPDLHSELNLSSLELGDSALYFCASSERGLNQETQYFGPGTRLLVL.